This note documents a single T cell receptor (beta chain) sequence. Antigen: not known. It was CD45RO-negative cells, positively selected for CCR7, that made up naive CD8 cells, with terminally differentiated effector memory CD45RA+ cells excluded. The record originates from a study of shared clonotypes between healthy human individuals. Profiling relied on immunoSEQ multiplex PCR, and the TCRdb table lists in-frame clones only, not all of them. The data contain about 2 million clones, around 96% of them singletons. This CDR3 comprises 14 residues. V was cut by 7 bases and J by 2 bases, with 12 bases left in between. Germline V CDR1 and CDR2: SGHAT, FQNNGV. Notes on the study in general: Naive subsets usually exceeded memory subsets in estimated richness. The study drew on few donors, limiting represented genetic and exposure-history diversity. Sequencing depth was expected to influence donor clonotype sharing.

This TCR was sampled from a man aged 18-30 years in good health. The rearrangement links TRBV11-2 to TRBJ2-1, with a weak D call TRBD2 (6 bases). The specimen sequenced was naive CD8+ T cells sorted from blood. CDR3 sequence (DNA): TGTGCCAGCACCCATAGCGGTCCCTACAATGAGCAGTTCTTC. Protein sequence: CASTHSGPYNEQFF.